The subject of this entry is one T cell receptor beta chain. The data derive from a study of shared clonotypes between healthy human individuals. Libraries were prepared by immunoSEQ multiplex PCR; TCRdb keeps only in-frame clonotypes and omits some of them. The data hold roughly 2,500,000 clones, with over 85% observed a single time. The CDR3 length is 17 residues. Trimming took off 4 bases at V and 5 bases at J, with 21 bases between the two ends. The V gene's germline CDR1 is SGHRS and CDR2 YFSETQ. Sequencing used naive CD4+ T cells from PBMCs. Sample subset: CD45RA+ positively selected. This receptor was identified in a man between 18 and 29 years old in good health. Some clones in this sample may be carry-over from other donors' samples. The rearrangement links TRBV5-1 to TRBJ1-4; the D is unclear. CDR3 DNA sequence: TGCGCCAGCAGCCCCACACCGGGCTGGGGTACGAATGAAAAACTGTTTTTT. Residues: CASSPTPGWGTNEKLFF.